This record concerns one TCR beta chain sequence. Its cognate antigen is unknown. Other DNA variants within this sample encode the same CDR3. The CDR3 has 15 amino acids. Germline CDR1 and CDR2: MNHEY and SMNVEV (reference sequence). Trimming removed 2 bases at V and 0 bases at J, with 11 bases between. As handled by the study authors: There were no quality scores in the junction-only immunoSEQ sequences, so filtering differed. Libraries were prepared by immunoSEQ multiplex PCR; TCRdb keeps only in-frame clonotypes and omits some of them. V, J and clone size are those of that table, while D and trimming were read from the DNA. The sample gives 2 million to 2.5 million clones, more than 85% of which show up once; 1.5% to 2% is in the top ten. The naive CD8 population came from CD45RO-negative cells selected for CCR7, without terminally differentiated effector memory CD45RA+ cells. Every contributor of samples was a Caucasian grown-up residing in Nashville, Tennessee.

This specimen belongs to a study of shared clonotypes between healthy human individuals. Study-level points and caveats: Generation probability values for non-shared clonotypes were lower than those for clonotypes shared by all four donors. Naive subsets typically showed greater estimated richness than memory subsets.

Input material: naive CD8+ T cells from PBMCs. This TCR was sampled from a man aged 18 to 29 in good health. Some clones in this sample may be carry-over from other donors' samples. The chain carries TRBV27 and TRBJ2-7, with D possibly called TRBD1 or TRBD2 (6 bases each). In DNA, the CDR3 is TGTGCCAGCAGTTTAAGGGGGGCGAGCTCCTACGAGCAGTACTTC. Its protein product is CASSLRGASSYEQYF.